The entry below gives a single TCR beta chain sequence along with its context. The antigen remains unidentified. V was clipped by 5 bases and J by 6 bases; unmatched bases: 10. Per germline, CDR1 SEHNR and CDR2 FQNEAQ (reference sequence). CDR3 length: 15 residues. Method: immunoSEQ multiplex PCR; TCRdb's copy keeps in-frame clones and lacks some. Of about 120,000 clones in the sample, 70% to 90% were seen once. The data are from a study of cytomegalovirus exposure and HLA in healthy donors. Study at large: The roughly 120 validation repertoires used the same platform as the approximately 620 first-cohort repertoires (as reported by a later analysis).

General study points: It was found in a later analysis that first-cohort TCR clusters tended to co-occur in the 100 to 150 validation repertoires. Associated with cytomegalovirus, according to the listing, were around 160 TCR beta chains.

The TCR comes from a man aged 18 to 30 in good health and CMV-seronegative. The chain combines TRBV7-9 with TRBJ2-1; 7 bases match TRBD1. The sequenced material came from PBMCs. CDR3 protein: CASSNRDRTFNEQFF. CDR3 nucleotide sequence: TGTGCCAGCAGCAACCGGGACAGAACCTTCAATGAGCAGTTCTTC.